This paragraph reports one T cell receptor (beta chain). This clone was detected only a few times. The antigen it recognizes is unknown. No per-base quality is available; no much larger clone lies one base away. This same CDR3 is encoded by further DNA sequences in the sample. This sample was included in a study of shared clonotypes between healthy human individuals (dated by TCRdb to about 2020). Broadly, across the study: Three men and a couple of women, aged 18 to 49 years, made up the cohort. For each donor, three plates each were used for CD4 naive and CD4 memory, two plates were used for CD8 naive, and one plate was used for CD8 memory. To increase sequencing depth and limit assay-specific biases, different laboratories used diverse techniques to prepare libraries and sequence TCR repertoires. Each donor's leukapheresis produced roughly between roughly 0.85 and 10 billion PBMCs. Blood TCR repertoires of roughly five healthy adults were deeply sequenced to estimate repertoire size and the extent of clonotype sharing between individuals.

The CDR3 holds 14 amino acids from the cysteine to the phenylalanine. Only the CDR3 DNA stays, 42 bases, in frame from base 1. V is cut by 4 bases and J by 1 base, and the space between the germline ends is 10 bases. The germline V gene encodes CDR1 SNHLY and CDR2 FYNNEI. Donors were healthy HIV-negative adults with no recently reported acute infections or vaccinations. Every donor was a Caucasian adult residing in Nashville, Tennessee, USA. Magnetic negative selection was used to enrich CD4+ T cells, after which naive cells were positively selected on CD45RA and the negative fraction became the memory subset. Blood was obtained by leukapheresis, after which PBMCs were separated by Ficoll-Histopaque density gradient centrifugation and cryopreserved in liquid nitrogen vapor phase. Analytical flow cytometry was used to check the purity and quantity of each magnetically sorted T cell population. Genomic DNA was isolated from every sorted fraction and measured by UV absorbance on a Nanodrop 2000c.

Using the deep immunoSEQ assay, TCR CDR3 regions were amplified from genomic DNA by multiplex PCR. Extracted genomic DNA from each cell subset was distributed evenly across all wells of several immunoSEQ 96-well plates, and each plate was treated as a replicate. For sorted subsets, 150 to 250 ng genomic DNA, equal to some 28,000 T cell genomes, was loaded into each replicate PCR. Purified libraries were quantified with a Qubit 3.0 fluorometer, sized on a Bioanalyzer 2100, and re-quantified with the KAPA Library Quantification kit. Every immunoSEQ 96-well plate was sequenced on a separate single-read 150-cycle Illumina NextSeq 550 flow cell. As for the authors' bioinformatics: Because only junctional sequences without quality scores were contained in the immunoSEQ output, filtering matching that applied to full-length reads could not be performed. Sequences were annotated with PyIR, a Python wrapper for IgBLAST v1.9, and V/J genes and CDR3 were assigned using IMGT germline references. Reads were filtered out if the reads had weak V/J assignments (E-value above 1e-6), no CDR3, stop codons, out-of-frame junctions, or ambiguous translated residues. V3J clonotypes were defined as sequences sharing the same inferred V gene, J gene, and CDR3 amino acid sequence. Percentage overlap between repertoires was computed as shared unique clonotypes divided by the size of the smaller repertoire. Richness of each repertoire was evaluated using RTK rarefaction, the Chao1 estimator, and Recon v2.1 estimates of unobserved clonotypes. OLGA was used to compute generation probabilities for all TCRbeta clonotypes that the gDNA method yielded from a few donors. Here the immuneACCESS table is served through TCRdb, limited to in-frame sequences with V and J called. Missing clones are a known gap in these copies; in checked studies unresolved V genes cover under half, and the rest lacks a known reason. V, J and clone size reflect that table, while D and trimming were determined from the DNA. The sample table holds about 2,500,000 clones, of which more than 90% were seen once. 0.11% to 0.15% of the sample rests with the top ten.

Overall results and qualifications from the work: Only blood was sampled, and tissue TCR repertoires likely differ from those in blood. Pairwise subsampling led to the expectation that sequencing depth would affect the degree of clonotype sharing among donors. Estimated clonotype richness was generally larger for naive than for memory subsets. Sharing across several donors was observed for approximately 4.6% of naive CD4, 3% to 4% of naive CD8, about 2.3% of memory CD4, and about 0.4% of memory CD8 clonotypes. Even with the large sequencing depth, rarefaction of the sorted-subset datasets indicated that sequencing was incomplete. The genetic and exposure-history diversity represented was limited by the small number of donors. Compared with non-shared clonotypes, the clonotypes found in all four sorted-subset donors had higher generation probabilities.

Sequencing input: naive CD4+ T cells sorted from blood. The sample's cell subset or site, from its label and the paper: CD45RA+ positively selected. The chain links TRBV2 with TRBJ1-1, with an unclear D gene assignment. This TCR derives from a man aged 18-30 years in good health. This receptor carries the CDR3 CASSVIRGNTEAFF. The DNA reads as follows: TGTGCCAGCAGTGTTATCCGGGGGAACACTGAAGCTTTCTTT.